The 5 T cell receptor beta chains below all came from one sample that was sequenced in a study of Ad26.COV2.S vaccination and SARS-CoV-2 variants. TCRdb keeps only in-frame clones here, not all; method: immunoSEQ multiplex PCR. Among a few hundred thousand clones listed, approximately 90% were seen once. Documented treatment: around 19 received Ad26.COV2.S at low or high dose, single or two shots; 5 received placebo; per-sample allocation not given. All samples were drawn on day 63, counting from the first vaccine or placebo injection. Sequenced here: peripheral blood, sampled in a trial of Ad26.COV2.S vaccine versus placebo. The source is a person aged 18-65 years who received the Ad26.COV2.S COVID-19 vaccine or a placebo.

The genes are TRBV28 and TRBJ1-4; no clear D gene. Germline V CDR1 and CDR2: MDHEN, SYDVKM. Trimming left V 2 bases short and J 5 bases short, with 6 bases between. The CDR3 has 13 amino acids. The CDR3 sequence: CASSLGPNEKLFF. The CDR3 nucleotides are TGTGCCAGCAGTTTAGGGCCGAATGAAAAACTGTTTTTT.

The chain employs TRBV7-6 and TRBJ2-5, with TRBD1 identical over 7 bases. CDR3 length: 15 residues. V gave up 1 base and J gave up 4 bases; unmatched junction bases: 6. The germline CDR1 and CDR2 sequences are SGHVS and FNYEAQ. The CDR3: CASSLGGTARETQYF. The CDR3 DNA follows: TGTGCCAGCAGCTTAGGAGGGACAGCACGAGAGACCCAGTACTTC.

J is TRBJ1-1 and V is TRBV5-5; 8 bases match TRBD1. The length of the CDR3 is 18 residues. Trimming took 2 bases from V and 11 from J; bases not matched to a gene: 23. CDR1 is SGHKS, CDR2 YYEKEE, per germline (reference sequence). CDR3 loop: CASSLTETRQGPMWGAFF. Written as DNA, the CDR3 is TGTGCCAGCAGCTTAACCGAAACTCGACAGGGGCCCATGTGGGGGGCTTTCTTT. Full variable domain (outside the CDR3, taken from reference TRBV5-5 and TRBJ1-1): DAGVTQSPTHLIKTRGQQVTLRCSPISGHKSVSWYQQVLGQGPQFIFQYYEKEERGRGNFPDRFSARQFPNYSSELNVNALLLGDSALYLCASSLTETRQGPMWGAFFGQGTRLTVV.

The genes are TRBV7-9 and TRBJ1-5; TRBD1 agrees at 7 bases. Germline values: CDR1 SEHNR, CDR2 FQNEAQ (reference sequence). The length of the CDR3 is 14 residues. V lost 4 bases and J lost 6; bases outside the gene matches: 6. The CDR3, as DNA: TGTGCCAGCAGCTCAGACAGGGAGCCTCAGCCCCAGCATTTT. It is translated as CASSSDREPQPQHF.

The chain has TRBV19 and TRBJ2-1; maybe TRBD2 (5 bases). V was clipped by 0 bases and J by 6 bases, with 12 bases between them. Germline V lookup: CDR1 LNHDA, CDR2 SQIVND (reference sequence). This CDR3 spans 15 amino acids. The chain's CDR3 is CASSIDSSRGNEQFF. The CDR3 DNA reads as TGTGCCAGTAGTATAGACTCTAGCCGGGGCAATGAGCAGTTCTTC.